This T cell receptor (beta chain) was sequenced during a study of monozygotic twins with inflammatory bowel disease. General observations from the study: The study supported no single strong signal or clonotype linked to IBD.

The germline CDR1 and CDR2 sequences are LGHNA and YNFKEQ. This CDR3 is built from 14 residues. From its re-call of the 5' RACE reads, TCRdb lists each CDR3 protein once, without DNA. The sample holds 150,000 to 200,000 distinct CDR3 sequences. Notes on this clonotype: Its antigen is unknown.

Material for sequencing was blood. This clonotype originated in a human donor with ulcerative colitis or Crohn's disease, or a healthy co-twin of an affected twin (not recorded which). This chain joins TRBV4-2 and TRBJ2-2; the D gene TCRdb calls, TRBD2, cannot be checked with no DNA. This chain's CDR3 is CASRPLGGPVGLFF.